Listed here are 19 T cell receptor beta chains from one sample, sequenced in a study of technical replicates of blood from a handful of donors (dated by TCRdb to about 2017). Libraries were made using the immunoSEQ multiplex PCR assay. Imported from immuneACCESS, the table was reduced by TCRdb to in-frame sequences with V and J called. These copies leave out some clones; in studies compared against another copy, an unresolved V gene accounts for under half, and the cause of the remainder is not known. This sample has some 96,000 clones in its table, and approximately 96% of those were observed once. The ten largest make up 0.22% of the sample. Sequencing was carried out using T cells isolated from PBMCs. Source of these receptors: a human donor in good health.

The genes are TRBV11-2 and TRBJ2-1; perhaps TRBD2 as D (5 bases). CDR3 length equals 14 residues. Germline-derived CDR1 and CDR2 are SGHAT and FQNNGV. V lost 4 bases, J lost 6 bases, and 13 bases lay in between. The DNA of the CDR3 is TGTGCCAGCAGCTCCAGCGGCCCGATCAATGAGCAGTTCTTC. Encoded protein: CASSSSGPINEQFF. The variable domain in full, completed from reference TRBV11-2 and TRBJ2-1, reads EAGVAQSPRYKIIEKRQSVAFWCNPISGHATLYWYQQILGQGPKLLIQFQNNGVVDDSQLPKDRFSAERLKGVDSTLKIQPAKLEDSAVYLCASSSSGPINEQFFGPGTRLTVL.

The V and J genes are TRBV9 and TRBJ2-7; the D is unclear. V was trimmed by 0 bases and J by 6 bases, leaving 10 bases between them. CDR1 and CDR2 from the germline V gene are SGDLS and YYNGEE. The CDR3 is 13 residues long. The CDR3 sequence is CASSVGAGSEQYF. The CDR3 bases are TGTGCCAGCAGCGTAGGGGCAGGATCCGAGCAGTACTTC.

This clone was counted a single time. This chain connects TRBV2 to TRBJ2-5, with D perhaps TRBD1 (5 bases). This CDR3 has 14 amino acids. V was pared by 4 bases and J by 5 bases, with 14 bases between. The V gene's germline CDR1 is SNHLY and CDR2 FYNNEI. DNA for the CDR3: TGTGCCAGCAGTGGGTTCAGGGCAGAGGAGACCCAGTACTTC. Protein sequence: CASSGFRAEETQYF.

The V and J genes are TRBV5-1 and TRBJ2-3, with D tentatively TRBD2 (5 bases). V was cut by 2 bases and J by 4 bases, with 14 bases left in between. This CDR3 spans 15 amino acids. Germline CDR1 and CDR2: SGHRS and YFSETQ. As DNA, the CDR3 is TGCGCCAGCAGCTTAGCGGACGGACTCTCAGATACGCAGTATTTT. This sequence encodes CASSLADGLSDTQYF. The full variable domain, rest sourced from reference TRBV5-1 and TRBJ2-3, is KAGVTQTPRYLIKTRGQQVTLSCSPISGHRSVSWYQQTPGQGLQFLFEYFSETQRNKGNFPGRFSGRQFSNSRSEMNVSTLELGDSALYLCASSLADGLSDTQYFGPGTRLTVL.

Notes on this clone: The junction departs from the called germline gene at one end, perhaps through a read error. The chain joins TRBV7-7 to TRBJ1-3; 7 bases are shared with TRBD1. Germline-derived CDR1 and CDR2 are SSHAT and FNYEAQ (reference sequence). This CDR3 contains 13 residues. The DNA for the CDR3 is TGTGCTAGCAGCCCGGGACAGGGAAACACCATATATTTT. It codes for CASSPGQGNTIYF.

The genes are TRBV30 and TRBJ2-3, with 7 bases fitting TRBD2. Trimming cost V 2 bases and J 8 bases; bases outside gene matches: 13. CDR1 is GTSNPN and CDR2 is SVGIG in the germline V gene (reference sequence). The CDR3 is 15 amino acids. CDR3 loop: CAWSPPGLRVLTQYF. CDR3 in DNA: TGTGCCTGGAGTCCACCGGGACTAAGAGTTCTTACGCAGTATTTT.

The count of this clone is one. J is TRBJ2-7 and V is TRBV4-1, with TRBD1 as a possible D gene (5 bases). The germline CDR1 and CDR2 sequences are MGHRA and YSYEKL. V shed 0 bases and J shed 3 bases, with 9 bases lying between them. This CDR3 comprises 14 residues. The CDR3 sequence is CASSQDQGVYEQYF. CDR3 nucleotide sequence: TGCGCCAGCAGCCAAGATCAAGGGGTCTACGAGCAGTACTTC.

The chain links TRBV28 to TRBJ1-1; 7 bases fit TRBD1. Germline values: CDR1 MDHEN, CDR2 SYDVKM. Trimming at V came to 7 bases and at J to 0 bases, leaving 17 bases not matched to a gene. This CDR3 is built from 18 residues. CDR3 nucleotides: TGTGCCAGCACCCTCTACCGGGACAGAAATATAATGAACACTGAAGCTTTCTTT. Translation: CASTLYRDRNIMNTEAFF.

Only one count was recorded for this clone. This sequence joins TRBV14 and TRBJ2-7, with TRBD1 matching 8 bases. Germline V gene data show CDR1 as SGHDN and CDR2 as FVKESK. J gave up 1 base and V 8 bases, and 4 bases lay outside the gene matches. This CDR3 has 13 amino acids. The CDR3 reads CASRWTGSYEQYF. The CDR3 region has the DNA TGTGCCAGCCGGTGGACAGGGTCCTACGAGCAGTACTTC.

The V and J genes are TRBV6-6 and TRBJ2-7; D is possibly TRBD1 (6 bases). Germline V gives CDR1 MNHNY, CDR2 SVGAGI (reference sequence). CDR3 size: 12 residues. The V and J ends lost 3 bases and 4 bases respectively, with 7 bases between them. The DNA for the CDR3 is TGTGCCAGCAGTTATACAGGGTACGAGCAGTACTTC. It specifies CASSYTGYEQYF.

CDR3 DNA sequence: TGCGCCAGCAGCCGGACTAGCGGGATTGATTTTTTGAGTACGCAGTATTTT. Amino acid sequence: CASSRTSGIDFLSTQYF. This chain joins TRBV5-1 and TRBJ2-3; 12 nucleotides line up with TRBD2. This CDR3 comprises 17 residues. Germline V gives CDR1 SGHRS, CDR2 YFSETQ. Trimming removed 4 bases from V and 8 bases from J; junction bases left unmatched: 14. The variable domain in full, with the rest retrieved from reference TRBV5-1 and TRBJ2-3, is KAGVTQTPRYLIKTRGQQVTLSCSPISGHRSVSWYQQTPGQGLQFLFEYFSETQRNKGNFPGRFSGRQFSNSRSEMNVSTLELGDSALYLCASSRTSGIDFLSTQYFGPGTRLTVL.

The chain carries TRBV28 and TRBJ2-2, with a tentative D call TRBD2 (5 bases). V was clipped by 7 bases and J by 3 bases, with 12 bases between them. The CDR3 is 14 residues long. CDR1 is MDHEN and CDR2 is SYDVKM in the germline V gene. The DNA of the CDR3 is TGTGCCAGCATCCCGGGCGGGCACACCGGGGAGCTGTTTTTT. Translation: CASIPGGHTGELFF.

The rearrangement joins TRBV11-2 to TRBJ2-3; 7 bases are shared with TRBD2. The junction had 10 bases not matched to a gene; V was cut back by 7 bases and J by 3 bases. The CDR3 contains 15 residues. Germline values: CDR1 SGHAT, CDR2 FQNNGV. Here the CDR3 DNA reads TGTGCCAGCATCTGGGACTACCGTCTGACAGATACGCAGTATTTT. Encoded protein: CASIWDYRLTDTQYF.

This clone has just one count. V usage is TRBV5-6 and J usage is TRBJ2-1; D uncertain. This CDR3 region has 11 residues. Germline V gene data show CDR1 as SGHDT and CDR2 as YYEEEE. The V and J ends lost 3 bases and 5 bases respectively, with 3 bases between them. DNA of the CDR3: TGTGCCAGCAGCTCAGACAATGAGCAGTTCTTC. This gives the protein CASSSDNEQFF.

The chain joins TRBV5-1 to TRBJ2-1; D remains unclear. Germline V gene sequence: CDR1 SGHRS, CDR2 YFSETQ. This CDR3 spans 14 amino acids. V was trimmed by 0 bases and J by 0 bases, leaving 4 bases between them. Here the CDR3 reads CASSLASSYNEQFF. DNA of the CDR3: TGCGCCAGCAGCTTGGCGAGCTCCTACAATGAGCAGTTCTTC.

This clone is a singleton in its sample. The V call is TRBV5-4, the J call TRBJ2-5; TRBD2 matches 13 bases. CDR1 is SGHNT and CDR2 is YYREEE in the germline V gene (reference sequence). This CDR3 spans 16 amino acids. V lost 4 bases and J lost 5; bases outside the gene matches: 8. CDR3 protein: CASSRTSGGARETQYF. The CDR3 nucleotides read TGTGCCAGCAGCCGAACTAGCGGGGGGGCCAGGGAGACCCAGTACTTC. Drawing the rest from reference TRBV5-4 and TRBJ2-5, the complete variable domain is ETGVTQSPTHLIKTRGQQVTLRCSSQSGHNTVSWYQQALGQGPQFIFQYYREEENGRGNFPPRFSGLQFPNYSSELNVNALELDDSALYLCASSRTSGGARETQYFGPGTRLLVL.

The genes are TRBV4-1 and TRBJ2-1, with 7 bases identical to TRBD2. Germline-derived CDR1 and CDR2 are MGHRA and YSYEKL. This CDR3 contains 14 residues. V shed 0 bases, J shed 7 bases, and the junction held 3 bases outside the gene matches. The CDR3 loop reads CASSQEGGINEQFF. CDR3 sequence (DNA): TGCGCCAGCAGCCAAGAGGGGGGGATAAATGAGCAGTTCTTC.

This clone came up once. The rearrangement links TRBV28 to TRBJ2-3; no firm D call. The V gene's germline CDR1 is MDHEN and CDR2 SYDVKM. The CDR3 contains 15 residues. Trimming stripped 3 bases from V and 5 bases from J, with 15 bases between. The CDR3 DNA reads TGTGCCAGCAGTTTCATATACACCTCAGGAGATACGCAGTATTTT. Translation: CASSFIYTSGDTQYF.

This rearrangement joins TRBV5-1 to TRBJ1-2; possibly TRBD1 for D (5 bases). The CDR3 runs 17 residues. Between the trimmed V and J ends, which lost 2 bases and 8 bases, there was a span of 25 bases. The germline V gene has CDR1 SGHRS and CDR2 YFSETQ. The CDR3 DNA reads TGCGCCAGCAGCTTTGGAGGAGGGGACGGGGGAAGGGGCGGCTACACCTTC. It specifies CASSFGGGDGGRGGYTF.